This TCR beta chain was profiled in a study of Graves' ophthalmopathy and Graves' hyperthyroidism. It was on clinical symptoms, serum thyroxine, TRAb, thyroid ultrasound and orbital computed tomography that diagnosis relied. Amplification of the TCR beta CDR3 regions used RNA transcripts (as template). The first-round RT-PCR employed HTBI primers together with the Qiagen OneStep RT-PCR kit. A multiplex PCR was then performed as the second round. TCRdb itself ran the multiplex PCR reads through MiXCR, one entry per CDR3 protein. The sample shows 1 million to 1.3 million distinct CDR3 sequences, 35% to 40% of them seen only once. Sequenced sample: peripheral blood or thyroid tissue (not recorded which). The clonotype was recovered from an adult man with Graves' hyperthyroidism.

For the CDR3, the DNA is TGTGCCAGCAGCTTCACCCCGACCGGGAACTGGCAGTACTTC. This translates into CASSFTPTGNWQYF. This chain connects TRBV7-2 to TRBJ2-7; weak D call: TRBD2 (5 bases). V shed 3 bases and J shed 9 bases, with 18 bases lying between them. Germline CDR1 is SGHTA and CDR2 is FQGNSA. This CDR3 is built from 14 residues.